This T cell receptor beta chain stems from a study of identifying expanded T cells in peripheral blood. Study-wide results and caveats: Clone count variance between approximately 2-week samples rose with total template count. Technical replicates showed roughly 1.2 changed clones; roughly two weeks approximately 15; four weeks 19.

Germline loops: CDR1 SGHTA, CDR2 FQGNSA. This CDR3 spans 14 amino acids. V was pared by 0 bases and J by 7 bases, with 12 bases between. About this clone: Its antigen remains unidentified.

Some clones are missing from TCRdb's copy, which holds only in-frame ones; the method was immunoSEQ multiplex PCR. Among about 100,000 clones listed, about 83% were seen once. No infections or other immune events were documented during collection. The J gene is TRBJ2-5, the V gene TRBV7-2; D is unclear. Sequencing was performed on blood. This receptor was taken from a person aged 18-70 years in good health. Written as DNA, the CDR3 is TGTGCCAGCAGCTTAGCATTTGGGTGGGTGACCCAGTACTTC. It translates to CASSLAFGWVTQYF.